Shown below are 7 T cell receptor beta chains from a single sample sequenced in a study of T cells in women clearing cervical HPV infection. The assay was immunoSEQ multiplex PCR, and TCRdb's table has in-frame clones only and misses some. The sample totals 20,000 to 25,000 clones. Sequencing used blood buffy coat. The receptors here all came from a woman between 18 and 70 years old with a cervical HPV16 infection that either progressed to CIN3+ or cleared (not recorded which).

Points on this clone: The CDR3 goes on 3 residues after the read ends, and that part is filled in from the germline J gene. This chain joins TRBV5-5 and TRBJ2-1; 11 bases match TRBD2. V lost 4 bases and J lost 4; bases outside the gene matches: 4. The CDR3 has 15 residues. CDR1 is SGHKS, CDR2 YYEKEE, per germline (reference sequence). The CDR3 loop reads CASSLLAGGYNEQFF. Incomplete CDR3 DNA: TGTGCCAGCAGCCTCCTAGCGGGGGGATACAATGAG. The full variable domain, with the rest looked up from reference TRBV5-5 and TRBJ2-1, is DAGVTQSPTHLIKTRGQQVTLRCSPISGHKSVSWYQQVLGQGPQFIFQYYEKEERGRGNFPDRFSARQFPNYSSELNVNALLLGDSALYLCASSLLAGGYNEQFFGPGTRLTVL.

A word on this clone: The read is 3 residues too short to cover the CDR3 end, so that end is filled in from the germline J gene. The genes are TRBV20-1 and TRBJ2-3, with TRBD2 matching over 7 bases. V trimming: 6 bases; J trimming: 0 bases; junction bases outside the gene matches: 3. CDR1 is DFQATT, CDR2 SNEGSKA, per germline (reference sequence). The CDR3 sequence is 13 residues long. CDR3 DNA, as far as it was read: TGCAGTGCCTGGCGGGGGAGCACAGATACG. Translating gives CSAWRGSTDT. The entire CDR3 reads CSAWRGSTDTQYF.

As for this clone: The observed sequence ends 3 residues before the CDR3 terminus, with the missing tail filled in from the germline J gene. This sequence joins TRBV12-3 or TRBV12-4 and TRBJ2-7; 7 nucleotides agree with TRBD1. The CDR3 is 14 residues long. The ends lost 4 bases at V and 0 bases at J; junction bases unmatched: 3. The chain's CDR3 is CASSSGDSSYEQYF. CDR3 DNA, as far as it was read: TGTGCCAGCAGTTCTGGGGACAGCTCCTACGAG.

Worth noting for this clone: The CDR3 end lies 3 residues beyond the end of the read and is filled in from the germline J gene. This chain links TRBV6-4 with TRBJ2-3; 14 bases are a match to TRBD2. This CDR3 contains 15 residues. Germline CDR1 and CDR2: MRHNA and SNTAGT. V was pared by 6 bases and J by 2 bases, with 1 base of the junction left unmatched. The CDR3 DNA, read in part, is TGTGCCAGCAGGACTAGCGGGGGGGCCACAGATACG. This sequence encodes CASRTSGGATDT. The whole CDR3 protein is CASRTSGGATDTQYF.

To note about this clone: The read terminates 3 residues before the CDR3 end, so the remaining end is supplied by the germline J gene. The chain recombines TRBV15 with TRBJ2-7, with D unclear. The CDR3 loop spans 14 amino acids. Trimming left V 0 bases short and J 1 base short, with 7 bases between. Germline V CDR1 and CDR2: LNHNV, YYDKDF (reference sequence). The CDR3 DNA, read in part, is TGTGCCACCAGCAGAGATAAGGCATCCTACGAG. Translated: CATSRDKASYE. The whole CDR3 protein reads CATSRDKASYEQYF.

Details on this clone: The missing CDR3 end, 3 residues past where the read stops, is filled in from the germline J gene. The chain carries TRBV11-3 and TRBJ1-2, with 8 bases that match TRBD1. The CDR3 spans 14 residues. Unmatched junction bases numbered 9, after V lost 5 bases and J lost 7 bases. Germline V gene sequence: CDR1 SGHNT, CDR2 YENEEA. The CDR3 sequence is CASSVDRGSGGYTF. Incomplete CDR3 DNA: TGTGCCAGCAGCGTCGACAGGGGATCGGGTGGC.

On this clone: The read ends 3 residues early relative to the CDR3; the germline J gene fills the gap. The chain recombines TRBV27 with TRBJ1-4; perhaps TRBD1 as D (6 bases). The CDR3 spans 13 residues. Germline lookup yields CDR1 MNHEY and CDR2 SMNVEV (reference sequence). Trimming cost V 5 bases and J 7 bases, with 11 bases left between them. The sequenced part of the CDR3 DNA is TGTGCCAGCAGTAGAGGACAGCTTGAAAAA. Translating it yields CASSRGQLEK. The CDR3 in full is CASSRGQLEKLFF.